These 11 T cell receptor beta chains came from one sample sequenced in a study of blood T cell repertoires in COVID-19. Profiling relied on immunoSEQ multiplex PCR, and the TCRdb table lists in-frame clones only, not all of them. The sample carries around 480,000 clones, roughly 87% recorded once. The specimen was PBMCs or T cells enriched from blood (not recorded which). Every receptor here comes from a woman younger than 30 who had recovered from COVID-19.

The table lists this clone with a few counts. The gene calls are TRBV6-4 and TRBJ1-5; 7 bases agree with TRBD1. CDR3 length equals 13 residues. V lost 2 bases and J lost 7; bases outside the gene matches: 2. Germline CDR1 and CDR2: MRHNA and SNTAGT. The chain's CDR3 is CASSDVGGQPQHF. CDR3 bases: TGTGCCAGCAGTGACGTAGGGGGCCAGCCCCAGCATTTT.

CDR3 amino acids: CAWSSTRGISNQPQHF. CDR3 coding DNA: TGTGCCTGGAGCTCCACCAGGGGTATTAGCAATCAGCCCCAGCATTTT. The genes are TRBV30 and TRBJ1-5; D is perhaps TRBD1 (6 bases). CDR3 size: 16 residues. CDR1 and CDR2 from the germline V gene are GTSNPN and SVGIG (reference sequence). The V end lost 3 bases, the J end lost 0 bases, and 15 bases lay between the germline ends.

The V gene is TRBV28, the J gene TRBJ1-5; 8 positions agree with TRBD1. CDR3 length: 15 amino acids. V trimming: 6 bases; J trimming: 6 bases; junction bases outside the gene matches: 10. CDR1 and CDR2 from the germline V gene are MDHEN and SYDVKM. CDR3: CASRPGTGGGQPQHF. In nucleotides, the CDR3 is TGTGCCAGCAGACCCGGGACAGGAGGCGGTCAGCCCCAGCATTTT.

The chain carries TRBV5-5 and TRBJ1-1, with 10 bases fitting TRBD1. Germline values: CDR1 SGHKS, CDR2 YYEKEE (reference sequence). The CDR3 totals 15 residues. V lost 4 bases to trimming and J lost 3 bases; unmatched junction nucleotides: 6. Written as DNA, the CDR3 is TGTGCCAGCAGCCCGTGGACAGGGGGATACACTGAAGCTTTCTTT. Translation: CASSPWTGGYTEAFF.

The chain links TRBV27 to TRBJ2-1; D call uncertain. The CDR3 has 12 residues. Germline V gives CDR1 MNHEY, CDR2 SMNVEV (reference sequence). Trimming pared 4 bases from V and 14 bases from J, leaving 15 bases between. CDR3 loop: CASSSIRGVKFF. CDR3 bases: TGTGCCAGCAGTTCAATCCGTGGAGTGAAGTTCTTC.

On this clone itself: Other DNA variants within this sample encode the same CDR3. This chain uses TRBV6-1 with TRBJ2-5, with D perhaps TRBD2 (5 bases). In germline, CDR1 is MNHNS, CDR2 SASEGT. This CDR3 comprises 12 residues. V was trimmed by 3 bases and J by 4 bases, leaving 6 bases between them. The CDR3 here is CASSDEGETQYF. In DNA form, the CDR3 reads TGTGCCAGCAGTGATGAGGGAGAGACCCAGTACTTC.

V gene TRBV4-1 combines with J gene TRBJ1-2, with D uncertain. Trimming pared 0 bases from V and 4 bases from J, leaving 6 bases between. The CDR3 runs 13 residues. Germline CDR1 MGHRA, CDR2 YSYEKL. The CDR3 is CASSQDGIYGYTF. CDR3 in DNA: TGCGCCAGCAGCCAAGACGGTATCTATGGCTACACCTTC.

The chain joins TRBV5-1 to TRBJ1-1; D gene ambiguous. The CDR3 has 14 residues. V was pared by 3 bases and J by 1 base, with 10 bases between. Germline V CDR1 and CDR2: SGHRS, YFSETQ. CDR3 in DNA: TGCGCCAGCAGCTCCTCTTACGGGAACACTGAAGCTTTCTTT. Translation gives CASSSSYGNTEAFF.

The V call is TRBV28, the J call TRBJ1-2; possible D gene TRBD1, 5 bases. The V end was cut by 6 bases, the J end by 8 bases, with 16 bases between. The CDR3 sequence is 13 residues long. From germline, CDR1 is MDHEN and CDR2 SYDVKM. CDR3 sequence: CASRRTSGGGYTF. In nucleotides, the CDR3 is TGTGCCAGCAGGCGGACTTCCGGGGGGGGCTACACCTTC.

This chain links TRBV29-1 with TRBJ2-1; D possibly corresponds to TRBD2 (6 bases). This CDR3 is 13 amino acids long. The V end lost 1 base, the J end lost 7 bases, and 11 bases lay between the germline ends. Germline CDR1 and CDR2: SQVTM and ANQGSEA. CDR3 residues: CSVEGLASNEQFF. The CDR3, as DNA: TGCAGCGTTGAAGGGCTAGCGTCTAATGAGCAGTTCTTC.

The chain combines TRBV7-9 with TRBJ2-1, with 8 bases matching TRBD2. The CDR3 contains 14 residues. V shed 0 bases and J 16 bases; nucleotides not matched to a gene: 11. The germline gives CDR1 SEHNR, CDR2 FQNEAQ (reference sequence). The CDR3 DNA reads as TGTGCCAGCAGCTTAGCGCACCGGGGACTAGATAAATTCTTC. Translated, it gives CASSLAHRGLDKFF.